Following are 26 T cell receptor beta chains from one sample sequenced in a study of vaccination and CD4 T cells after COVID-19. TCRdb reprocessed the PCR reads with MiXCR, giving one entry per CDR3 protein. Of 25,000 to 30,000 distinct CDR3 sequences in the sample, 45% to 65% were seen once. Documented time point: late sampling 161 to 241 days after vaccination in a few convalescent patients. The sample was CD4+ T cells from blood, taken about 7 months after SARS-CoV-2 vaccination. The source is a human donor who had recovered from COVID-19.

The chain uses TRBV28 and TRBJ1-3, with D possibly TRBD1 on 5 matching bases. This CDR3 has 13 residues. The germline V gene has CDR1 MDHEN and CDR2 SYDVKM. V gave up 7 bases and J gave up 4 bases, with 11 bases separating them. CDR3 in DNA: TGTGCCAGCAAAAGATCAGGGGGAAACACCATATATTTT. Its translation: CASKRSGGNTIYF.

This clonotype appeared once. The chain uses TRBV12-3 or TRBV12-4 and TRBJ1-2; D ambiguous. This CDR3 has 14 amino acids. The V end was cut by 4 bases, the J end by 6 bases, with 15 bases between. The CDR3 DNA reads TGTGCCAGCAGTTCTCGGACCAGGTTTGATGGCTACACCTTC. Translating gives CASSSRTRFDGYTF.

The rearrangement links TRBV7-9 to TRBJ1-6; D is possibly TRBD1 (5 bases). The CDR3 is made up of 16 amino acids. Germline CDR1 SEHNR, CDR2 FQNEAQ (reference sequence). V dropped 5 bases and J dropped 5 bases, with 16 bases sitting between them. For the CDR3, the DNA is TGTGCCAGCAGCCCCGGAATAGGGACGGATAATTCACCCCTCCACTTT. It specifies CASSPGIGTDNSPLHF.

The chain is built from TRBV11-3 and TRBJ2-7; 11 nucleotides match TRBD1. The ends lost 6 bases at V and 2 bases at J; junction bases unmatched: 6. The germline V gene encodes CDR1 SGHNT and CDR2 YENEEA. This CDR3 has 15 amino acids. The DNA for the CDR3 is TGTGCCAGCAGTCCGGGACAGGGGGGCCCCTACGAGCAGTACTTC. Encoded protein: CASSPGQGGPYEQYF.

This clonotype was counted a single time. The chain joins TRBV20-1 to TRBJ2-2; 8 nucleotides match TRBD1. Germline trimming cut 6 bases from V and 6 bases from J; bases unmatched to any gene: 6. Germline lookup yields CDR1 DFQATT and CDR2 SNEGSKA (reference sequence). The CDR3 sequence is 13 residues long. CDR3 protein: CSASGQGPGELFF. Here the CDR3 DNA reads TGCAGTGCCTCCGGACAGGGTCCCGGGGAGCTGTTTTTT.

This rearrangement joins TRBV20-1 to TRBJ1-2, with 8 nucleotides matching TRBD1. After removal of 2 bases from V and 6 bases from J, the junction contained 11 bases not matched to a gene. The CDR3 is 15 amino acids. Germline V lookup: CDR1 DFQATT, CDR2 SNEGSKA (reference sequence). The CDR3 spells CSARPPGQGKHGYTF. The DNA of the CDR3 is TGCAGTGCTAGACCCCCTGGACAGGGAAAACATGGCTACACCTTC.

The chain uses TRBV5-4 and TRBJ2-5; D gene uncertain. V lost 0 bases and J lost 3, with 9 bases in between. CDR1 SGHNT and CDR2 YYREEE come from the germline V gene (reference sequence). There are 14 residues in the CDR3. The CDR3 reads CASSLVAEEETQYF. The CDR3 DNA reads TGTGCCAGCAGCTTGGTGGCAGAGGAAGAGACCCAGTACTTC.

This clonotype came up a few times. The chain carries TRBV6-1 and TRBJ1-5, with D hard to call. Germline CDR1 MNHNS, CDR2 SASEGT. Trimming stripped 6 bases from V and 0 bases from J, with 3 bases between. The CDR3 length is 12 residues. In DNA, the CDR3 is TGTGCCAGCAGGCATAGCAATCAGCCCCAGCATTTT. It is translated as CASRHSNQPQHF.

This rearrangement joins TRBV24-1 to TRBJ2-1; D call uncertain. Trimming stripped 0 bases from V and 10 bases from J, with 12 bases between. CDR1 is KGHDR, CDR2 SFDVKD, per germline. CDR3 length equals 14 residues. CDR3 sequence reads: CATSDLGSIREQFF. The CDR3, as DNA: TGTGCCACCAGTGATTTGGGCTCCATAAGGGAGCAGTTCTTC.

The chain combines TRBV7-3 with TRBJ2-5, with 9 positions matching TRBD2. Germline V CDR1 and CDR2: SGHTA, FQGTGA. The CDR3 contains 19 residues. J was trimmed by 2 bases and V by 5 bases; bases with no gene match: 18. The CDR3 bases are TGTGCCAGCAGCCCCGGGAGGGGCGGGAGGGCCTCAGGGCAAGAGACCCAGTACTTC. It translates to CASSPGRGGRASGQETQYF. Full variable domain (missing parts from reference TRBV7-3 and TRBJ2-5): GAGVSQTPSNKVTEKGKYVELRCDPISGHTALYWYRQSLGQGPEFLIYFQGTGAADDSGLPNDRFFAVRPEGSVSTLKIQRTERGDSAVYLCASSPGRGGRASGQETQYFGPGTRLLVL.

The rearrangement joins TRBV27 to TRBJ2-1; 14 bases match TRBD2. CDR1 and CDR2 (germline): MNHEY, SMNVEV (reference sequence). The V and J ends lost 8 bases and 6 bases, in that order; junction bases with no gene match: 6. The CDR3 is 15 residues long. This chain's CDR3 is CASSKGTSGSNEQFF. CDR3 bases: TGTGCCAGCTCAAAAGGGACTAGCGGGAGCAATGAGCAGTTCTTC.

The J gene is TRBJ1-6, the V gene TRBV6-1; D possibly corresponds to TRBD1 (5 bases). The CDR3 is made up of 13 amino acids. Germline lookup yields CDR1 MNHNS and CDR2 SASEGT. Trimming shortened V by 8 bases and J by 7 bases, and 12 bases separated the two germline ends. CDR3 region: CASQQVLNSPLHF. CDR3 sequence (DNA): TGTGCCAGCCAACAGGTCCTGAATTCACCCCTCCACTTT.

The chain is built from TRBV7-6 and TRBJ2-2; 9 bases are shared with TRBD2. The CDR3 has 14 residues. With 7 bases clipped from V and 3 bases from J, the junction kept 3 bases outside the gene matches. Germline values: CDR1 SGHVS, CDR2 FNYEAQ. In DNA, the CDR3 is TGTGCCAGCATCCCTAGCGGGGACACCGGGGAGCTGTTTTTT. Its translation is CASIPSGDTGELFF.

This clonotype turned up a few times. The chain carries TRBV6-1 and TRBJ2-2; a possible D gene is TRBD2 (5 bases). The ends were cut back, 9 bases at V and 1 base at J, with 9 bases in the middle. Germline CDR1 and CDR2: MNHNS and SASEGT. This CDR3 is built from 13 residues. Here the CDR3 DNA reads TGTGCCAGTCCCGGGGAGAACACCGGGGAGCTGTTTTTT. This sequence encodes CASPGENTGELFF.

This clonotype has only one observation. The chain combines TRBV5-1 with TRBJ2-5; weak D call: TRBD1 (5 bases). Germline CDR1 SGHRS, CDR2 YFSETQ. Trimming took off 8 bases at V and 1 base at J, with 9 bases between the two ends. This CDR3 spans 12 amino acids. The CDR3 DNA reads as TGCGCCAGTTTCAGGGTCCAAGAGACCCAGTACTTC. The encoded protein is CASFRVQETQYF.

This clonotype came up a few times. V is TRBV19 and J is TRBJ1-6; D is unclear. This CDR3 spans 10 amino acids. Germline CDR1 LNHDA, CDR2 SQIVND (reference sequence). The V end was cut by 7 bases, the J end by 9 bases, with 4 bases between. Written as DNA, the CDR3 is TGTGCCAGTATAAGTTCACCCCTCCACTTT. This gives the protein CASISSPLHF.

This chain links TRBV2 with TRBJ2-7; D may be TRBD2 (5 bases). Germline CDR1 SNHLY, CDR2 FYNNEI. The CDR3 has 12 residues. V shed 2 bases and J shed 4 bases, with 6 bases lying between them. In DNA form, the CDR3 reads TGTGCCAGCAGTGAACGCGGGTACGAGCAGTACTTC. Translation: CASSERGYEQYF.

V usage is TRBV19 and J usage is TRBJ1-1; 9 nucleotides agree with TRBD1. J was trimmed by 5 bases and V by 3 bases; bases with no gene match: 13. The V gene's germline CDR1 is LNHDA and CDR2 SQIVND (reference sequence). The CDR3 runs to 17 residues. The CDR3 reads CASSIARTGGILTEAFF. CDR3 DNA: TGTGCCAGTAGTATCGCCCGCACAGGGGGCATTCTTACTGAAGCTTTCTTT.

The rearrangement uses TRBV5-1 and TRBJ2-5; D call uncertain. CDR3 length: 15 residues. V lost 2 bases and J lost 5, with 16 bases in between. Per germline, CDR1 SGHRS and CDR2 YFSETQ. The CDR3 DNA sequence: TGCGCCAGCAGCTTCCATCCCGAAGGTGGGGAGACCCAGTACTTC. Amino acid sequence: CASSFHPEGGETQYF.

This clonotype occurred a few times. This rearrangement joins TRBV15 to TRBJ2-1, with 8 bases identical to TRBD2. The CDR3 totals 14 residues. V lost 1 base, J lost 8 bases, and 4 bases stayed unmatched. Germline lookup yields CDR1 LNHNV and CDR2 YYDKDF (reference sequence). Written as DNA, the CDR3 is TGTGCCACCAGCAGAGGTGCGGGAGGCGATGAGCAGTTCTTC. Its protein product is CATSRGAGGDEQFF. The full variable domain, in which reference TRBV15 and TRBJ2-1 provide the parts outside the CDR3, is DAMVIQNPRYQVTQFGKPVTLSCSQTLNHNVMYWYQQKSSQAPKLLFHYYDKDFNNEADTPDNFQSRRPNTSFCFLDIRSPGLGDTAMYLCATSRGAGGDEQFFGPGTRLTVL.

The chain is built from TRBV19 and TRBJ2-7; 10 positions agree with TRBD1. The CDR3 is 16 amino acids. The germline V gene has CDR1 LNHDA and CDR2 SQIVND (reference sequence). J was trimmed by 3 bases and V by 6 bases; bases with no gene match: 11. CDR3 bases: TGTGCCAGTAGGGGGACCGGGACAGGGGTAGTCTACGAGCAGTACTTC. This translates into CASRGTGTGVVYEQYF. The variable domain in full, with the rest retrieved from reference TRBV19 and TRBJ2-7, is DGGITQSPKYLFRKEGQNVTLSCEQNLNHDAMYWYRQDPGQGLRLIYYSQIVNDFQKGDIAEGYSVSREKKESFPLTVTSAQKNPTAFYLCASRGTGTGVVYEQYFGPGTRLTVT.

V gene TRBV6-1 combines with J gene TRBJ2-7; 11 bases line up with TRBD2. V shed 4 bases, J shed 4 bases, and the junction held 9 bases outside the gene matches. From germline, CDR1 is MNHNS and CDR2 SASEGT. This CDR3 is 16 amino acids long. Here the CDR3 reads CASSVSYGTSGYEQYF. DNA of the CDR3: TGTGCCAGCAGTGTTAGTTACGGGACTAGCGGTTACGAGCAGTACTTC.

The chain links TRBV7-9 to TRBJ2-1; 8 bases are shared with TRBD2. In germline, CDR1 is SEHNR, CDR2 FQNEAQ (reference sequence). The CDR3 length is 17 residues. V lost 5 bases, J lost 6 bases, and 15 bases stayed unmatched. The CDR3 nucleotides read TGTGCCAGCAGCCTCCCCCTAACTAGCGGAGGGGGCAATGAGCAGTTCTTC. It encodes CASSLPLTSGGGNEQFF.

The chain combines TRBV7-6 with TRBJ2-7, with 10 positions matching TRBD2. The CDR3 covers 17 residues. V lost 5 bases and J lost 0; bases outside the gene matches: 10. Germline CDR1 is SGHVS and CDR2 is FNYEAQ. In DNA, the CDR3 is TGTGCCAGCAGCCCAAACGTTGGACTAGCGGCCTCCTACGAGCAGTACTTC. It codes for CASSPNVGLAASYEQYF. The variable domain in full, completed from reference TRBV7-6 and TRBJ2-7, reads GAGVSQSPRYKVTKRGQDVALRCDPISGHVSLYWYRQALGQGPEFLTYFNYEAQQDKSGLPNDRFSAERPEGSISTLTIQRTEQRDSAMYRCASSPNVGLAASYEQYFGPGTRLTVT.

This chain uses TRBV28 with TRBJ2-5; D is possibly TRBD1 (6 bases). The germline gives CDR1 MDHEN, CDR2 SYDVKM. The CDR3 contains 12 residues. Trimming cost V 2 bases and J 10 bases, with 11 bases left between them. CDR3 DNA sequence: TGTGCCAGCAGTTTACCACAGGGTCACCAGTACTTC. It encodes CASSLPQGHQYF.

CDR3 amino acids: CASPPCGTSGYLAQYF. CDR3 bases: TGTGCCAGCCCCCCTTGCGGGACTAGCGGGTATCTGGCTCAGTACTTC. J is TRBJ2-4 and V is TRBV6-2 or TRBV6-3; 12 bases match TRBD2. The germline V gene has CDR1 MNHEY and CDR2 SVGEGT. Trimming cost V 8 bases and J 12 bases; bases outside gene matches: 17. There are 16 residues in the CDR3.